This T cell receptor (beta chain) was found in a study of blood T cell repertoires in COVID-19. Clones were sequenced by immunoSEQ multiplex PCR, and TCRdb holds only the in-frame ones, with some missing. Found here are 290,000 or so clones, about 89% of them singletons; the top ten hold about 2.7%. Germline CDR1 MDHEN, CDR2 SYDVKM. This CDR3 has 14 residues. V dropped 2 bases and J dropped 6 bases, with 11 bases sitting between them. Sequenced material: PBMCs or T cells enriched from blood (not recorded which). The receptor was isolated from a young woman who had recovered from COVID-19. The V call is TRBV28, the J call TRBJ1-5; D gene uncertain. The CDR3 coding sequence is TGTGCCAGCAGTTTAGATCCGGGGAGTCAGCCCCAGCATTTT. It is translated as CASSLDPGSQPQHF.